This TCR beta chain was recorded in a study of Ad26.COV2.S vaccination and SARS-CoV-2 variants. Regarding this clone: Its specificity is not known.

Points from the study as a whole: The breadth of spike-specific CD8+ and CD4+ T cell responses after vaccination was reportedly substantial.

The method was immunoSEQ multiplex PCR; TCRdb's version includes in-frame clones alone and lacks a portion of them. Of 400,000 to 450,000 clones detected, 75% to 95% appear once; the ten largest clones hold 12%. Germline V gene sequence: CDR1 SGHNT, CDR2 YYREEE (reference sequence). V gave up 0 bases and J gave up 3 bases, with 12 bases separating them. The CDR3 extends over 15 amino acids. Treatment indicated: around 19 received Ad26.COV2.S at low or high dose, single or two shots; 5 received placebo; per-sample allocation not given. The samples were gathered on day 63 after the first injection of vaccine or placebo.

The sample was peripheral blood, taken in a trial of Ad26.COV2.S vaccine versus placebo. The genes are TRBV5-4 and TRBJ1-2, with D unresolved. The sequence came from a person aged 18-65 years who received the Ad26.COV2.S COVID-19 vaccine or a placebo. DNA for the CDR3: TGTGCCAGCAGCTTGGCCGTAAGGGATTACTATGGCTACACCTTC. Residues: CASSLAVRDYYGYTF.